These 11 T cell receptor beta chains came from one sample sequenced in a study of siplizumab effects on memory and regulatory T cells. TCRdb's copy holds only in-frame clones and misses some; the assay was immunoSEQ multiplex PCR. The sample has roughly 120,000 clones, roughly 92% seen once. Material: CD4+ T cells sorted from blood. Source of these receptors: a human donor in good health.

The chain recombines TRBV28 with TRBJ1-6; tentatively, D is TRBD1 (6 bases). CDR1 and CDR2 (germline): MDHEN, SYDVKM. V lost 7 bases to trimming and J lost 8 bases, with 15 bases between them. The CDR3 consists of 14 residues. The CDR3 sequence: CASTLGGVDSPLHF. CDR3 nucleotides: TGTGCCAGCACCTTAGGGGGAGTTGATTCACCCCTCCACTTT.

The V call is TRBV12-5, the J call TRBJ1-1, with D uncertain. The CDR3 is 16 amino acids. Trimming took off 6 bases at V and 5 bases at J, with 22 bases between the two ends. Germline loops: CDR1 LGHNT, CDR2 FRNRAP. This CDR3 is CASGSTPRQTRTEAFF. DNA for the CDR3: TGTGCTAGTGGGTCCACCCCGCGGCAGACAAGGACTGAAGCTTTCTTT.

The chain recombines TRBV5-1 with TRBJ2-5, with TRBD2 identical over 13 bases. The CDR3 length is 15 residues. The ends lost 3 bases at V and 5 bases at J; junction bases unmatched: 4. Per germline, CDR1 SGHRS and CDR2 YFSETQ. The CDR3 nucleotides read TGCGCCAGCAGCTCAACTAGCGGGGGGGCCGAGACCCAGTACTTC. Amino acid sequence: CASSSTSGGAETQYF.

V is TRBV6-5 and J is TRBJ1-2, with 7 bases aligning to TRBD1. Germline trimming cut 2 bases from V and 2 bases from J; bases unmatched to any gene: 2. This CDR3 spans 14 amino acids. Germline CDR1 and CDR2: MNHEY and SVGAGI. CDR3 sequence reads: CASSYEGANYGYTF. The CDR3 region has the DNA TGTGCCAGCAGTTACGAGGGGGCGAACTATGGCTACACCTTC.

V and J are TRBV14 and TRBJ2-1; TRBD2 is a possible D gene (5 bases). V dropped 6 bases and J dropped 3 bases, with 15 bases sitting between them. The length of the CDR3 is 15 residues. From germline, CDR1 is SGHDN and CDR2 FVKESK. The CDR3 region has the DNA TGTGCCAGCAGTACGAGGGTCCACGTCTACAATGAGCAGTTCTTC. It specifies CASSTRVHVYNEQFF.

This chain joins TRBV29-1 and TRBJ2-2; D remains ambiguous. Trimming shortened V by 7 bases and J by 5 bases, and 17 bases separated the two germline ends. This CDR3 spans 14 amino acids. The germline V gene has CDR1 SQVTM and CDR2 ANQGSEA. The CDR3 sequence: CSAAGRVGTGELFF. Written as DNA, the CDR3 is TGCAGCGCCGCCGGTAGGGTAGGAACCGGGGAGCTGTTTTTT.

The chain employs TRBV7-9 and TRBJ1-1; unclear D gene. V lost 2 bases to trimming and J lost 8 bases, with 18 bases between them. The CDR3 loop spans 15 amino acids. Germline CDR1 is SEHNR and CDR2 is FQNEAQ (reference sequence). CDR3 sequence (DNA): TGTGCCAGCAGCTTAATTAAGGGATCTTACAGCGAAGCTTTCTTT. Its protein is CASSLIKGSYSEAFF.

The chain has TRBV13 and TRBJ1-2; D may be TRBD1 (5 bases). Trimming removed 6 bases at V and 6 bases at J, with 23 bases between. CDR3 size: 16 residues. The V gene's germline CDR1 is PRHDT and CDR2 FYEKMQ (reference sequence). The CDR3 sequence: CASRRLGDLVRDGYTF. The CDR3 nucleotides read TGTGCCAGCAGACGACTGGGGGACCTAGTACGAGATGGCTACACCTTC.

V gene TRBV19 combines with J gene TRBJ1-5, with TRBD1 matching over 12 bases. Trimming removed 5 bases from V and 7 bases from J; junction bases left unmatched: 6. CDR1 is LNHDA, CDR2 SQIVND, per germline (reference sequence). The CDR3 runs to 15 residues. For the CDR3, the DNA is TGTGCCAGTAGTGCGGGACAGGGGGCTCGACAGCCCCAGCATTTT. It yields the protein CASSAGQGARQPQHF.

The chain carries TRBV10-1 and TRBJ2-3; 8 bases match TRBD2. From germline, CDR1 is WNHNN and CDR2 SYGVQD (reference sequence). This CDR3 contains 16 residues. The ends lost 2 bases at V and 2 bases at J; junction bases unmatched: 6. The CDR3 reads CASSENPSGFTDTQYF. CDR3 bases: TGCGCCAGCAGTGAGAATCCTAGCGGGTTCACAGATACGCAGTATTTT.

The chain couples TRBV7-3 to TRBJ2-5; the D gene is possibly TRBD2 (6 bases). Germline V gene lookup returns CDR1 SGHTA and CDR2 FQGTGA. This CDR3 is 14 amino acids long. Trimming removed 6 bases at V and 3 bases at J, with 14 bases between. DNA of the CDR3: TGTGCCAGCAGTCGGATAGCGGAGAAAGAGACCCAGTACTTC. It encodes CASSRIAEKETQYF.